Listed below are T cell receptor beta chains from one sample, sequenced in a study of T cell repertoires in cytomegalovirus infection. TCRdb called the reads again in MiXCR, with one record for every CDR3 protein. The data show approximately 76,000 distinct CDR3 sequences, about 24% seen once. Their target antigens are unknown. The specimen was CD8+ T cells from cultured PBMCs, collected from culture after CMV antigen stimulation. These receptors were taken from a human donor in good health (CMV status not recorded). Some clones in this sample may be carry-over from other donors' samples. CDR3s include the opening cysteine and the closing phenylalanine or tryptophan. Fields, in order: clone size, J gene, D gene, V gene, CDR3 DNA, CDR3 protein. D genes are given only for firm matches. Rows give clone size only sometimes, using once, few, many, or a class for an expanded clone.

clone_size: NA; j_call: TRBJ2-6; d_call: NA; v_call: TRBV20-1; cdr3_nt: TGCAGTGCTAGGGACCGAAGCTCTGGGGCCAACGTCCTGACTTTC; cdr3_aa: CSARDRSSGANVLTF
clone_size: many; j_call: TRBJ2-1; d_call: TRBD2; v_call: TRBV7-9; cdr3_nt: TGTGCCAGCAGCGTGGCGACTAGCGGGAGGGGAGAGCAGTTCTTC; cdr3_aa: CASSVATSGRGEQFF
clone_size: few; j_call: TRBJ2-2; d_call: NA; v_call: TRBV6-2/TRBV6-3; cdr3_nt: TGTGCCAGTCTAAACTGGGGAGTGGGCACCGGGGAGCTGTTTTTT; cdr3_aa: CASLNWGVGTGELFF
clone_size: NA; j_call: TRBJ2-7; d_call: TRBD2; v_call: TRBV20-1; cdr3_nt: TGCAGTGCTAGAGATGAACTAGCGGGGTCCTACGAGCAGTACTTC; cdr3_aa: CSARDELAGSYEQYF
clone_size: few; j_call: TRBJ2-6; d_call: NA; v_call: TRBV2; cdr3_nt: TGTGCCAGCATAGGGGGTAGGGATACGACTTCTGGGGCCAACGTCCTGACTTTC; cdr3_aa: CASIGGRDTTSGANVLTF
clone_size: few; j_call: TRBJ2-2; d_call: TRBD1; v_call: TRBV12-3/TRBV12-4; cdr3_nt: TGTGCCAGCAGTCCAGGGACAGGATGGTCTTATGGGGAGCTGTTTTTT; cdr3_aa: CASSPGTGWSYGELFF
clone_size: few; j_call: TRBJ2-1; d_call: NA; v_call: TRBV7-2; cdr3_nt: TGTGCCAGCAGCCGACGGGATGAGCAGTTCTTC; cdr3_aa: CASSRRDEQFF
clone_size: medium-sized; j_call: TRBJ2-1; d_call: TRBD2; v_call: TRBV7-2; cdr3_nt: TGTGCCAGCAGCCGGACTAGCGGGGCCTACAATGAGCAGTTCTTC; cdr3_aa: CASSRTSGAYNEQFF
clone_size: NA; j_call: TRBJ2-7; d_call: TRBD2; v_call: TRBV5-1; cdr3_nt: TGCGCCAGCAGCCGCCGGGAGGACGGACTCACTCCCCAGTACTTC; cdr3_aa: CASSRREDGLTPQYF
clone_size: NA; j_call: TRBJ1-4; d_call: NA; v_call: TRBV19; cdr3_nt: TGTGCCAGTAAAGTGGGCATTGCAACTAATGAAAAACTGTTTTTT; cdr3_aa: CASKVGIATNEKLFF
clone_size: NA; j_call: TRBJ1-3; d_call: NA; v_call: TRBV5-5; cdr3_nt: TGTGCCAGCAGCTTGATCGGGGTCTCTGGAAACACCATATATTTT; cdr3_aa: CASSLIGVSGNTIYF
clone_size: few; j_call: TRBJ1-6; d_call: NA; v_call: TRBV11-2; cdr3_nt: TGTGCCAGCAGCCCGCCGGACACCATGAGCTCCTATAATTCACCCCTCCACTTT; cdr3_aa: CASSPPDTMSSYNSPLHF
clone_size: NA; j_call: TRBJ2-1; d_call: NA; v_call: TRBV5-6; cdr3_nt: TGTGCCAGCAGACTCTTTTACGGAGGGTACAATGAGCAGTTCTTC; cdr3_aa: CASRLFYGGYNEQFF
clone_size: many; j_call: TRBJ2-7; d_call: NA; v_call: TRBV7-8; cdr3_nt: TGTGCCAGCAGCCAGGACTTGAGCTCCTACGAGCAGTACTTC; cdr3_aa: CASSQDLSSYEQYF
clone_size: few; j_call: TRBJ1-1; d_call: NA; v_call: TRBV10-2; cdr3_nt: TGCGCCAGCAGTGAACCCCCGCGAGAGCTTTATAACACTGAAGCTTTCTTT; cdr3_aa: CASSEPPRELYNTEAFF
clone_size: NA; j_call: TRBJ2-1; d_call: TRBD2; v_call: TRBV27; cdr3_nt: TGTGCCAGCAGTTTTGCGGGAGGGCCGGGGGAGGAGCAGTGCTTC; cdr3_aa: CASSFAGGPGEEQCF
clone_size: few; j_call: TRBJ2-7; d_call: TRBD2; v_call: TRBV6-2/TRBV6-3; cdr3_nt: TGTGCCAGCAGTTTAGCGGGAGTTGACGAGCAGTACTTC; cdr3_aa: CASSLAGVDEQYF
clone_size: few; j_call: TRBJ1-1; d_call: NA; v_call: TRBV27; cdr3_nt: TGTGCCAGCAGTTCCACAGTATACACTGAAGCTTTCTTT; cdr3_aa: CASSSTVYTEAFF
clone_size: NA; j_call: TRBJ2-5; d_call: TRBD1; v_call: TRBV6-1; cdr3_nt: TGTGCCAGCAGTGAATGGGGACAGGGTGGTCAAGAGACCCAGTACTTC; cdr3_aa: CASSEWGQGGQETQYF
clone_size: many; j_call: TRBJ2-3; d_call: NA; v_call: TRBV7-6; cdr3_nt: TGTGCCAGCAGCTATGACAGGCCACTCACAGATACGCAGTATTTT; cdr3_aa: CASSYDRPLTDTQYF
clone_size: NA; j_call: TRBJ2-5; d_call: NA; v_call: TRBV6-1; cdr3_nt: TGTGCCAGCAGTGTTGGACACGAAGAGACCCAGTACTTC; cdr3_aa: CASSVGHEETQYF
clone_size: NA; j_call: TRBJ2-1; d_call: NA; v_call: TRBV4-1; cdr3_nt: TGCGCCAGCAGCCAAGAATCCAGCTCCTACAATGAGCAGTTCTTC; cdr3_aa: CASSQESSSYNEQFF
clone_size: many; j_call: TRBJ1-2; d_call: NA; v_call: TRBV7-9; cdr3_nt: TGTGCCAGCAGCCAAATGGTGGCCGAGACCTATGGCTACACCTTC; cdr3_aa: CASSQMVAETYGYTF
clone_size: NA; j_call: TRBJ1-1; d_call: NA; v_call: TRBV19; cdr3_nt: TGTGCCAGTAGTATAGCGGGGGGGATAAACACTGAAGCTTTCTTT; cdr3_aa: CASSIAGGINTEAFF
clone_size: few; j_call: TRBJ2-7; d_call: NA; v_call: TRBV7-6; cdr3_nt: TGTGCCAGCAGCCCAGCCGCGTCCTACGAGCAGTACTTC; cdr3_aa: CASSPAASYEQYF
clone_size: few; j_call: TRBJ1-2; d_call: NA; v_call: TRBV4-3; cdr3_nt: TGCGCCAGCAGCCAAGATGGGGGGACCCGGGGCTACACCTTC; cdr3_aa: CASSQDGGTRGYTF
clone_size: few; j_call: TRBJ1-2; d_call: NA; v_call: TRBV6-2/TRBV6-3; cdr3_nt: TGTGCCAGCAGGGCCGGGCTGGGCTACACCTTC; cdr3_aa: CASRAGLGYTF
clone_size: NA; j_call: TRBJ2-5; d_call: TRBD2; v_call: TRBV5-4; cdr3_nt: TGTGCCAGCAGCCCCGGGAGTAGCGGGGGGGATGAGACCCAGTACTTC; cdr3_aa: CASSPGSSGGDETQYF
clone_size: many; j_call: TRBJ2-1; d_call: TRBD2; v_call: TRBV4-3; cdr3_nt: TGCGCCAGCAGCCCCACTAGCGGTTCTACCTACAATGAGCAGTTCTTC; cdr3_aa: CASSPTSGSTYNEQFF
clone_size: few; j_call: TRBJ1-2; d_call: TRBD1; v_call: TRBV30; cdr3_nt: TGTGCCTGGAGTGAACAGACAGGGCATGGCTACACCTTC; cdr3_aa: CAWSEQTGHGYTF
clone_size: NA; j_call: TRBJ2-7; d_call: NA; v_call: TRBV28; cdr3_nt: TGTGCCAGCAGGGGACACGGGGAGGCGGCCTACGAGCAGTACTTC; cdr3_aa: CASRGHGEAAYEQYF
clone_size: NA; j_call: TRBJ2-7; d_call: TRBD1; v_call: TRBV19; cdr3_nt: TGTGCCACCCAGGGGGCCCTTGGGGGGTACGAGCAGTACTTC; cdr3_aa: CATQGALGGYEQYF
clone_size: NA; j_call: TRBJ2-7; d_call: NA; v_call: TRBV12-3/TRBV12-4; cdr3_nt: TGTGCCAGCAGTTTGGGTGGACGGGGTCTGGAGCAGTACTTC; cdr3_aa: CASSLGGRGLEQYF
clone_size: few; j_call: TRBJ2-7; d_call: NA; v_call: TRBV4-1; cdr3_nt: TGCGCCAGCAGCCTAAAGGCAGGGAGTACCTACGAGCAGTACTTC; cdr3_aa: CASSLKAGSTYEQYF
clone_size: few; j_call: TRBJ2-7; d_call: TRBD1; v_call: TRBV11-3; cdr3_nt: TGTGCCAGCAGCTTCGCAGGGGGCGAGCAGTACTTC; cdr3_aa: CASSFAGGEQYF
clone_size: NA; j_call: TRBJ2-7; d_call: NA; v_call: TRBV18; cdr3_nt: TGTGCCAGCTCACCCACAGGGACCTACGAGCAGTACTTC; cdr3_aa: CASSPTGTYEQYF
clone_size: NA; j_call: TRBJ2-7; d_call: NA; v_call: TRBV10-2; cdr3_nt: TGCGCCAGCAGTGAGTTGATACCCTCCTACGAGCAGTACTTC; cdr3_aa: CASSELIPSYEQYF
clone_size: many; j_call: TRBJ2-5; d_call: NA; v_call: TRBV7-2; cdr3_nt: TGTGCCAGCACCGTCTGGGGTCCCCAAGAGACCCAGTACTTC; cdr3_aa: CASTVWGPQETQYF
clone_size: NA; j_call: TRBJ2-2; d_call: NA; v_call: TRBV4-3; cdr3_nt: TGCGCCAGCAGCCCATTCCGGGACAACTCCGGGGAGCTGTTTTTT; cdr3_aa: CASSPFRDNSGELFF
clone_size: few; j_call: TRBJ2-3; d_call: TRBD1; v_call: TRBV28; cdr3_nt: TGTGCCAGCAGCTTCCCGGACAGGGAAAGCACAGATACGCAGTATTTT; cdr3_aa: CASSFPDRESTDTQYF
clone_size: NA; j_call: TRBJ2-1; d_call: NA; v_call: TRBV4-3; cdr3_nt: TGCGCCAGCAGCCCTGAGGTTCGGACCTACAATGAGCAGTTCTTC; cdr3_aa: CASSPEVRTYNEQFF
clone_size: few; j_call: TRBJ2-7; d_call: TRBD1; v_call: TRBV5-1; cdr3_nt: TGCGCCAGCAGCTTGAGACAGGGAAACTACGAGCAGTACTTC; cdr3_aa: CASSLRQGNYEQYF
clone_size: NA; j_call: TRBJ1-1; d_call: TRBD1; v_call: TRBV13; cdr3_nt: TGTGCCAGCAGCGACGTCCAACAGGGGGGCACTGAAGCTTTCTTT; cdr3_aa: CASSDVQQGGTEAFF
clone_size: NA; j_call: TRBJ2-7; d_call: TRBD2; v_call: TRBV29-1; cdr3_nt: TGCAGCGCCCTACTAGCGGGAAACTCCTACGAGCAGTACTTC; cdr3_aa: CSALLAGNSYEQYF
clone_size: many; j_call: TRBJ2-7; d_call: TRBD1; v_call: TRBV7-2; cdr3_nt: TGTGCCAGCAGCACCAACAGGGGAGTTGAGCAGTACTTC; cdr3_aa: CASSTNRGVEQYF
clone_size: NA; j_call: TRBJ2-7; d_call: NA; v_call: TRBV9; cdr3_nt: TGTGCCAGCAGCGTACAAGCGGTCCTGGACGAGCAGTACTTC; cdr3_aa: CASSVQAVLDEQYF
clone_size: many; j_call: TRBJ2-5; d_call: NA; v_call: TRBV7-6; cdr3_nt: TGTGCCAGCAGCAATATCTGGGGGGAAGAGACCCAGTACTTC; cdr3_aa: CASSNIWGEETQYF
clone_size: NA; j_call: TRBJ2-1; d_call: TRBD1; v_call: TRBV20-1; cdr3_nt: TGCAGTGCCCTCGCCGACAGGGCGATCTTACCCGACAATGAGCAGTTCTTC; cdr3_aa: CSALADRAILPDNEQFF
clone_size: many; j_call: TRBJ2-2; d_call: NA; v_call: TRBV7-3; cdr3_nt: TGTGCCAGCAGCTTTAAGTACCCGAACACCGGGGAGCTGTTTTTT; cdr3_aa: CASSFKYPNTGELFF
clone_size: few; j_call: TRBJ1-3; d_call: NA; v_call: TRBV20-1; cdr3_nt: TGCAGTGCTGCGGACACGTCCTCTGGAAACACCATATATTTT; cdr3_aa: CSAADTSSGNTIYF
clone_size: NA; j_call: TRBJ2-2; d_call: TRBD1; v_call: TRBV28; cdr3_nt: TGTGCCAGCAGGTCCGGGACAGGGGTTTACACCGGGGAGCTGTTTTTT; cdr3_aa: CASRSGTGVYTGELFF